These 14 T cell receptor beta chains came from one sample sequenced in a study of cytomegalovirus exposure and HLA in healthy donors. With 60 Vbeta and 13 Jbeta primers, the PCR was carried out. TCRdb's table, derived via immunoSEQ multiplex PCR, lists solely in-frame clones and lacks some. Recorded here are 90,000 to 150,000 clones; the top ten clones represent about 3.5%. Sequencing used PBMCs. The receptor set was obtained from a man aged 18 to 29 in good health and CMV-seronegative.

The chain has TRBV2 and TRBJ2-1; the match to TRBD2 covers 9 bases. Unmatched junction bases numbered 11, after V lost 9 bases and J lost 8 bases. Germline V gene data show CDR1 as SNHLY and CDR2 as FYNNEI. The CDR3 contains 14 residues. CDR3 nucleotide sequence: TGTGCCAGAGGTGTTAGCGGGGGTAGGGATGAGCAGTTCTTC. This translates into CARGVSGGRDEQFF.

The chain combines TRBV7-9 with TRBJ2-7; D remains unclear. The CDR3 runs 13 residues. The V end was cut by 5 bases, the J end by 4 bases, with 12 bases between. CDR1 is SEHNR and CDR2 is FQNEAQ in the germline V gene (reference sequence). The CDR3 loop reads CASSPRWRYEQYF. In nucleotides, the CDR3 is TGTGCCAGCAGCCCCCGGTGGCGGTACGAGCAGTACTTC.

The genes are TRBV9 and TRBJ2-7; D possibly corresponds to TRBD2 (7 bases). CDR1 SGDLS and CDR2 YYNGEE come from the germline V gene. The CDR3 spans 13 residues. V was trimmed by 0 bases and J by 7 bases, leaving 11 bases between them. Here the CDR3 DNA reads TGTGCCAGCAGCGTAGGGGGGGGCGGGGAGCAGTACTTC. It yields the protein CASSVGGGGEQYF.

The DNA for the CDR3 is TGTGCCAGTAGTATAGTGGGACAGGGGGCCACTGAAGCTTTCTTT. This translates into CASSIVGQGATEAFF. V usage is TRBV19 and J usage is TRBJ1-1, with 12 bases that match TRBD1. This CDR3 comprises 15 residues. Germline trimming cut 1 base from V and 4 bases from J; bases unmatched to any gene: 1. Germline loops: CDR1 LNHDA, CDR2 SQIVND (reference sequence).

CDR3 DNA: TGCGCCAGCAGACAACACTACGGACAGGGACAAGAGACCCAGTACTTC. Its protein product is CASRQHYGQGQETQYF. This rearrangement joins TRBV5-1 to TRBJ2-5; 8 bases line up with TRBD1. Germline V gives CDR1 SGHRS, CDR2 YFSETQ. The CDR3 has 16 amino acids. The V segment lost 5 bases and the J segment 2 bases; nucleotides outside the gene matches: 11. The variable domain in full, completed from reference TRBV5-1 and TRBJ2-5, reads KAGVTQTPRYLIKTRGQQVTLSCSPISGHRSVSWYQQTPGQGLQFLFEYFSETQRNKGNFPGRFSGRQFSNSRSEMNVSTLELGDSALYLCASRQHYGQGQETQYFGPGTRLLVL.

V gene TRBV5-1 combines with J gene TRBJ1-1, with 8 bases that match TRBD1. CDR1 and CDR2 from the germline V gene are SGHRS and YFSETQ. The CDR3 consists of 15 residues. Trimming at V came to 2 bases and at J to 6 bases, leaving 9 bases not matched to a gene. DNA of the CDR3: TGCGCCAGCAGCTTCAGGGGGCCTCTCAATTCTGAAGCTTTCTTT. Encoded protein: CASSFRGPLNSEAFF.

The rearrangement links TRBV5-1 to TRBJ2-7, with 7 positions matching TRBD2. The ends lost 1 base at V and 0 bases at J; junction bases unmatched: 4. CDR1 and CDR2 from the germline V gene are SGHRS and YFSETQ. CDR3 length equals 15 residues. The CDR3 loop reads CASSLIGGSSYEQYF. In DNA, the CDR3 is TGCGCCAGCAGCTTGATTGGCGGGAGCTCCTACGAGCAGTACTTC.

The genes are TRBV19 and TRBJ2-1; possibly TRBD1 for D (5 bases). The ends were cut back, 4 bases at V and 5 bases at J, with 9 bases in the middle. This CDR3 contains 13 residues. The V gene's germline CDR1 is LNHDA and CDR2 SQIVND (reference sequence). CDR3 DNA: TGTGCCAGTAGTAAACAGGTAGACAATGAGCAGTTCTTC. Protein: CASSKQVDNEQFF.

The chain links TRBV6-5 to TRBJ1-1, with 8 positions matching TRBD1. Trimming cost V 0 bases and J 1 base; bases outside gene matches: 4. CDR1 is MNHEY, CDR2 SVGAGI, per germline. The CDR3 has 16 amino acids. The DNA for the CDR3 is TGTGCCAGCAGTTACTCAGGACAGGGCGGGAACACTGAAGCTTTCTTT. It translates to CASSYSGQGGNTEAFF.

The J gene is TRBJ2-1, the V gene TRBV7-9; a possible D gene is TRBD2 (5 bases). Trimming took off 5 bases at V and 0 bases at J, with 14 bases between the two ends. This CDR3 has 16 amino acids. Per the germline V gene, CDR1 is SEHNR and CDR2 is FQNEAQ (reference sequence). The CDR3 sequence: CASSPATGFSYNEQFF. For the CDR3, the DNA is TGTGCCAGCAGCCCAGCGACGGGATTCTCCTACAATGAGCAGTTCTTC.

This rearrangement joins TRBV18 to TRBJ2-7; D gene ambiguous. V was trimmed by 5 bases and J by 6 bases, leaving 17 bases between them. The germline V gene has CDR1 KGHSH and CDR2 LQKENI. The CDR3 contains 14 residues. In nucleotides, the CDR3 is TGTGCCAGCTCAGCAACCCGATCACCTACCGAGCAGTACTTC. Translated, it gives CASSATRSPTEQYF.

The rearrangement joins TRBV6-7 to TRBJ1-1; 7 bases agree with TRBD1. TRBV6-7 is an ORF, with its function uncertain. Trimming cost V 6 bases and J 5 bases; bases outside gene matches: 9. This CDR3 comprises 14 residues. The CDR3, as DNA: TGTGCCAGCAGGGCAGGGGGAGAGAGAACTGAAGCTTTCTTT. Its translation is CASRAGGERTEAFF.

The genes are TRBV6-1 and TRBJ1-1; tentative D call: TRBD1 (6 bases). Trimming stripped 4 bases from V and 5 bases from J, with 14 bases between. The CDR3 covers 14 residues. Germline V gene lookup returns CDR1 MNHNS and CDR2 SASEGT. The CDR3 loop reads CASSGGEGGTEAFF. Written as DNA, the CDR3 is TGTGCCAGCAGTGGGGGAGAGGGGGGGACTGAAGCTTTCTTT.

The rearrangement uses TRBV6-1 and TRBJ2-7; possibly TRBD2 for D (5 bases). The CDR3 consists of 11 residues. Germline-derived CDR1 and CDR2 are MNHNS and SASEGT. V was clipped by 6 bases and J by 3 bases, with 6 bases between them. The CDR3 DNA follows: TGTGCCAGCAGCGCGGGCTACGAGCAGTACTTC. This codes for CASSAGYEQYF.